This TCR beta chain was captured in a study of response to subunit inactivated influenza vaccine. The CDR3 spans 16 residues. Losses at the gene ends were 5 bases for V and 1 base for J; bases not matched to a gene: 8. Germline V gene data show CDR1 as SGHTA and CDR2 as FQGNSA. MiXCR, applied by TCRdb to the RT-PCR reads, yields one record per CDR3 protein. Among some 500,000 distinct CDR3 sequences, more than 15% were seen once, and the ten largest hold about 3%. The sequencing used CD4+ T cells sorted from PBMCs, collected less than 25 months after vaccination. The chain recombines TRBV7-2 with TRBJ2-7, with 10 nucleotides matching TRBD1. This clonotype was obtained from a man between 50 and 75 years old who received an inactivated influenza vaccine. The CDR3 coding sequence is TGTGCCAGCAGCAAAGAGCGACAGGGGGCTTCCTACGAGCAGTACTTC. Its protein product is CASSKERQGASYEQYF.